These 7 T cell receptor beta chains were all obtained from the same sample, sequenced in a study of beta chain features in type 1 diabetes. The isolated RNA, all of it, was reverse transcribed, so expressed TCRB transcripts were what got sequenced. The repertoire was sequenced with immunoSEQ multiplex PCR; TCRdb's copy has only in-frame clones and lacks some. The table shows some 410,000 clones, with 11% to 15% occurring only once. The specimen sequenced was naive CD4+ T cells from blood. These receptors were collected from a man aged 25 to 40 in good health.

This chain uses TRBV7-8 with TRBJ2-3, with 10 bases matching TRBD2. The CDR3 extends over 15 amino acids. The germline V gene has CDR1 SGHVS and CDR2 FQNEAQ. After removal of 1 base from V and 7 bases from J, the junction contained 5 bases not matched to a gene. Written as DNA, the CDR3 is TGTGCCAGCAGCTTAGAAACTAGCGGGGCTTATACGCAGTATTTT. This gives the protein CASSLETSGAYTQYF.

The chain's CDR3 is CASSLAPVLAGPSYNEQFF. CDR3 DNA: TGTGCCAGCAGCTTAGCGCCGGTACTAGCGGGTCCTTCCTACAATGAGCAGTTCTTC. The chain has TRBV7-2 and TRBJ2-1; 9 bases are a match to TRBD2. CDR1 SGHTA and CDR2 FQGNSA come from the germline V gene. The CDR3 covers 19 residues. V was pared by 0 bases and J by 1 base, with 10 bases of the junction left unmatched.

The CDR3 is CASSLQGRDGELFF. DNA of the CDR3: TGTGCCAGCAGTTTACAGGGGCGGGACGGGGAGCTGTTTTTT. V gene TRBV28 combines with J gene TRBJ2-2; D is perhaps TRBD1 or TRBD2 (6 bases each). CDR1 is MDHEN and CDR2 is SYDVKM in the germline V gene. V gave up 2 bases and J gave up 7 bases, with 11 bases separating them. CDR3 length: 14 residues.

The gene calls are TRBV27 and TRBJ1-2; weak D call: TRBD1 (6 bases). Germline CDR1 and CDR2: MNHEY and SMNVEV (reference sequence). Deletions cut 7 bases from V and 4 bases from J, with 19 bases between. The CDR3 has 15 amino acids. This CDR3 reads CASKRQEGFGYGYTF. The CDR3 DNA sequence: TGTGCCAGCAAAAGACAGGAGGGATTTGGCTATGGCTACACCTTC.

The chain employs TRBV6-5 and TRBJ2-3; weak D call: TRBD1 (5 bases). The germline V and J ends were trimmed by 9 bases and 3 bases, with 16 bases remaining between them. CDR1 is MNHEY, CDR2 SVGAGI, per germline. This CDR3 has 14 amino acids. For the CDR3, the DNA is TGTGCCAGTGGTCGGCAGGGCCTAACAGATACGCAGTATTTT. This encodes CASGRQGLTDTQYF.

The chain recombines TRBV9 with TRBJ2-1; 7 bases align to TRBD1. V lost 0 bases and J lost 13; bases outside the gene matches: 4. This CDR3 spans 12 amino acids. Germline lookup yields CDR1 SGDLS and CDR2 YYNGEE. The CDR3 DNA follows: TGTGCCAGCAGCGTAGAAGGGACAGCCCAGTTCTTC. As protein: CASSVEGTAQFF.

This clone was observed a handful of times. This chain joins TRBV7-9 and TRBJ2-6; TRBD1 aligns across 8 bases. Germline CDR1 is SEHNR and CDR2 is FQNEAQ (reference sequence). This CDR3 spans 18 amino acids. The V segment lost 6 bases and the J segment 0 bases; nucleotides outside the gene matches: 10. The DNA of the CDR3 is TGTGCCAGCAGTTCAACCGGGACAGGCGTCTCTGGGGCCAACGTCCTGACTTTC. Translating gives CASSSTGTGVSGANVLTF.